Each of the 9 T cell receptor beta chains below was sequenced from the same sample in a study of cytomegalovirus exposure and HLA in healthy donors. A multiplex PCR was run with 60 Vbeta primers and 13 Jbeta primers. Using immunoSEQ multiplex PCR, the repertoire was profiled, and TCRdb retains in-frame clones only, with some absent. There are 150,000 to 200,000 clones in the sample; roughly 9.5% occur only once, and about 1.2% lies in the top ten. The sequencing sample was made of PBMCs. Source of these receptors: a woman in her 30s in good health and CMV-seropositive.

The CDR3 sequence: CASSQEGRRGQEKLFF. The DNA of the CDR3 is TGCGCCAGCAGCCAGGAGGGACGCAGGGGACAGGAAAAACTGTTTTTT. V usage is TRBV4-1 and J usage is TRBJ1-4, with 7 bases that match TRBD1. The CDR3 spans 16 residues. The germline gives CDR1 MGHRA, CDR2 YSYEKL. V lost 3 bases, J lost 8 bases, and 12 bases stayed unmatched.

This clone has just a few counts. V and J are TRBV29-1 and TRBJ1-3; TRBD1 matches at 10 bases. J was trimmed by 3 bases and V by 1 base; bases with no gene match: 9. This CDR3 comprises 17 residues. Germline V lookup: CDR1 SQVTM, CDR2 ANQGSEA. CDR3 protein: CSVEVWGQGSRGNTIYF. The CDR3 DNA reads as TGCAGCGTTGAAGTATGGGGACAGGGGTCCCGTGGAAACACCATATATTTT.

The V gene is TRBV4-1, the J gene TRBJ2-1, with TRBD2 identical over 15 bases. The germline CDR1 and CDR2 sequences are MGHRA and YSYEKL. This CDR3 contains 16 residues. The V and J ends lost 1 base and 7 bases, in that order; junction bases with no gene match: 2. CDR3 nucleotide sequence: TGCGCCAGCAGCCAAGTCGGGACTAGCGGGAGGAATGAGCAGTTCTTC. As protein: CASSQVGTSGRNEQFF.

A few counts support this clone. No conserved phenylalanine or tryptophan ends this CDR3, so it is likely a read error. It is unclear where the CDR3 begins or ends on the DNA, so no DNA is shown, and the CDR3 is as TCRdb lists it. The rearrangement links TRBV21-1 to TRBJ1-1. TRBV21-1 is reported as a pseudogene. The length of the CDR3 is 13 amino acids, counting both ends. CDR3 loop: CARFSIMKTEPFL.

The chain links TRBV2 to TRBJ1-5, with D possibly matching TRBD1 (6 bases). CDR1 SNHLY and CDR2 FYNNEI come from the germline V gene. There are 14 residues in the CDR3. The V end lost 4 bases, the J end lost 6 bases, and 13 bases lay between the germline ends. The CDR3 sequence is CASSAPQGSQPQHF. The CDR3 bases are TGTGCCAGCAGTGCGCCGCAGGGGAGTCAGCCCCAGCATTTT.

There are a few counts of this clone. The chain links TRBV19 to TRBJ1-5; D perhaps matches TRBD1 (6 bases). The germline V gene encodes CDR1 LNHDA and CDR2 SQIVND (reference sequence). Trimming pared 5 bases from V and 6 bases from J, leaving 17 bases between. The CDR3 totals 15 residues. The CDR3: CASSGGGGRAQPQHF. DNA of the CDR3: TGTGCCAGTAGTGGTGGAGGGGGGAGGGCTCAGCCCCAGCATTTT.

This clone occurred a few times. The chain combines TRBV9 with TRBJ1-2; no definite D call. With 3 bases removed from V and 0 bases from J, the gap between germline ends came to 9 bases. Germline assignment: CDR1 SGDLS and CDR2 YYNGEE. This CDR3 has 14 amino acids. CDR3 sequence (DNA): TGTGCCAGCAGCGGAAGAGGGCCTAACTATGGCTACACCTTC. This gives the protein CASSGRGPNYGYTF.

V and J are TRBV5-1 and TRBJ2-3; 7 bases align to TRBD2. Losses at the gene ends were 3 bases for V and 6 bases for J; bases not matched to a gene: 16. Looked up from germline, CDR1 is SGHRS and CDR2 is YFSETQ. This CDR3 contains 17 residues. The DNA of the CDR3 is TGCGCCAGCAGCTCGACTACTCTAGCGGTGGTTAAGGATACGCAGTATTTT. Translation: CASSSTTLAVVKDTQYF.

The gene calls are TRBV6-5 and TRBJ2-7; 14 nucleotides align to TRBD2. CDR1 and CDR2 (germline): MNHEY, SVGAGI. The CDR3 has 16 residues. V trimming: 0 bases; J trimming: 3 bases; junction bases outside the gene matches: 1. The CDR3 bases are TGTGCCAGCAGTTACTCGGGACTAGCGGGAGTCTACGAGCAGTACTTC. This encodes CASSYSGLAGVYEQYF.